These 16 T cell receptor beta chains originate from one sample sequenced in a study of blood T cell repertoires in COVID-19. Sequencing used immunoSEQ multiplex PCR; TCRdb keeps in-frame clones, though not all of them. Among about 130,000 clones listed, approximately 90% were seen once. The material sequenced was peripheral blood. Receptors were obtained from a man between 50 and 59 years old with COVID-19, enrolled during active disease.

This sequence joins TRBV28 and TRBJ1-4; 11 bases map to TRBD1. CDR1 is MDHEN and CDR2 is SYDVKM in the germline V gene. Unmatched junction bases numbered 2, after V lost 4 bases and J lost 10 bases. CDR3 size: 13 residues. For the CDR3, the DNA is TGTGCCAGCAGTTCGGGGACAGGGGGAAAACTGTTTTTT. It translates to CASSSGTGGKLFF.

V usage is TRBV6-5 and J usage is TRBJ2-5; TRBD2 matches at 11 bases. CDR3 length: 16 amino acids. Germline CDR1 is MNHEY and CDR2 is SVGAGI. V shed 2 bases and J 2 bases; nucleotides not matched to a gene: 4. The CDR3 DNA is TGTGCCAGCAGTTACGCCGGGACTAGCGGTCAAGAGACCCAGTACTTC. This codes for CASSYAGTSGQETQYF.

The chain has TRBV12-3 or TRBV12-4 and TRBJ2-7; tentatively, D is TRBD1 (5 bases). The CDR3 sequence is 12 residues long. V lost 3 bases to trimming and J lost 4 bases, with 7 bases between them. CDR3 in amino acids: CASSFSGYEQYF. For the CDR3, the DNA is TGTGCCAGCAGTTTCTCAGGGTACGAGCAGTACTTC.

V is TRBV5-5 and J is TRBJ2-5; a weak D match, TRBD1 (5 bases). Trimming removed 6 bases from V and 4 bases from J, with 13 bases in between. CDR1 is SGHKS and CDR2 is YYEKEE in the germline V gene (reference sequence). This CDR3 comprises 13 residues. This CDR3 reads CASTLQGPETQYF. Here the CDR3 DNA reads TGTGCCAGCACCCTTCAGGGCCCAGAGACCCAGTACTTC.

This clone showed up just once. The gene calls are TRBV5-1 and TRBJ2-3; 7 bases line up with TRBD1. V lost 0 bases to trimming and J lost 1 base; unmatched junction nucleotides: 2. The germline CDR1 and CDR2 sequences are SGHRS and YFSETQ. This CDR3 has 15 amino acids. This CDR3 is CASSLGGTGTDTQYF. CDR3 DNA: TGCGCCAGCAGCTTGGGGGGGACAGGCACAGATACGCAGTATTTT.

This chain joins TRBV15 and TRBJ1-5; D is undetermined. Germline values: CDR1 LNHNV, CDR2 YYDKDF (reference sequence). V lost 4 bases, J lost 2 bases, and 12 bases lay in between. The CDR3 covers 15 residues. In DNA form, the CDR3 reads TGTGCCACCAGCATGAGGAGAGGCGGCAATCAGCCCCAGCATTTT. It encodes CATSMRRGGNQPQHF. The whole variable domain, remainder taken from reference TRBV15 and TRBJ1-5, is DAMVIQNPRYQVTQFGKPVTLSCSQTLNHNVMYWYQQKSSQAPKLLFHYYDKDFNNEADTPDNFQSRRPNTSFCFLDIRSPGLGDTAMYLCATSMRRGGNQPQHFGDGTRLSIL.

The chain is built from TRBV2 and TRBJ2-1, with 9 bases lining up with TRBD2. V lost 3 bases, J lost 6 bases, and 6 bases stayed unmatched. The CDR3 has 15 amino acids. The V gene's germline CDR1 is SNHLY and CDR2 FYNNEI. Written as DNA, the CDR3 is TGTGCCAGCAGTGACGGCGGGGGGGGAACCAATGAGCAGTTCTTC. Amino acid sequence: CASSDGGGGTNEQFF.

J is TRBJ1-4 and V is TRBV5-1; 9 positions match TRBD1. Germline trimming cut 4 bases from V and 3 bases from J; bases unmatched to any gene: 7. The CDR3 runs 16 residues. From germline, CDR1 is SGHRS and CDR2 YFSETQ. Here the CDR3 reads CASSGRDRDPNEKLFF. The CDR3 DNA follows: TGCGCCAGCAGCGGCCGGGACAGGGACCCTAATGAAAAACTGTTTTTT.

The chain couples TRBV6-6 to TRBJ2-1, with D unclear. V dropped 6 bases and J dropped 9 bases, with 12 bases sitting between them. The CDR3 runs to 12 residues. Germline V CDR1 and CDR2: MNHNY, SVGAGI (reference sequence). This CDR3 is CASRKSESEQFF. CDR3 DNA sequence: TGTGCCAGCAGAAAGAGCGAATCTGAGCAGTTCTTC.

This clone occurred a few times. V usage is TRBV7-9 and J usage is TRBJ2-5; D is ambiguous. The CDR3 spans 12 residues. From germline, CDR1 is SEHNR and CDR2 FQNEAQ (reference sequence). The ends were cut back, 6 bases at V and 3 bases at J, with 8 bases in the middle. DNA for the CDR3: TGTGCCAGCAGAGACTGGGAAGAGACCCAGTACTTC. Protein product: CASRDWEETQYF.

V gene TRBV20-1 combines with J gene TRBJ2-5; tentative D call: TRBD1 (5 bases). The CDR3 is 11 residues long. Per germline, CDR1 DFQATT and CDR2 SNEGSKA (reference sequence). V lost 5 bases to trimming and J lost 5 bases, with 9 bases between them. CDR3 amino acids: CSARKGETQYF. CDR3 in DNA: TGCAGTGCTCGCAAGGGGGAGACCCAGTACTTC.

This chain links TRBV10-3 with TRBJ2-3, with 8 bases that match TRBD2. The J segment lost 2 bases and the V segment lost 0 bases, leaving 4 bases of the junction unmatched. Germline values: CDR1 ENHRY, CDR2 SYGVKD. The CDR3 runs to 16 residues. The CDR3 DNA reads as TGTGCCATCAGTGAGTCCCATGGACTAGCCACAGATACGCAGTATTTT. Its protein is CAISESHGLATDTQYF.

J is TRBJ2-1 and V is TRBV19, with D perhaps TRBD2 (5 bases). Germline V gene sequence: CDR1 LNHDA, CDR2 SQIVND (reference sequence). The CDR3 extends over 14 amino acids. V lost 8 bases and J 0 bases, leaving 11 bases between the germline ends. The CDR3: CASGSLVSYNEQFF. The DNA for the CDR3 is TGTGCCAGTGGGAGTCTCGTCTCCTACAATGAGCAGTTCTTC.

The count of this clone is one. The rearrangement uses TRBV7-8 and TRBJ1-5; 8 nucleotides agree with TRBD1. Per germline, CDR1 SGHVS and CDR2 FQNEAQ. V lost 5 bases and J lost 4; bases outside the gene matches: 4. The CDR3 runs 14 residues. The CDR3 region is CASSKTGVNQPQHF. DNA of the CDR3: TGTGCCAGCAGCAAGACAGGGGTAAATCAGCCCCAGCATTTT.

This sequence joins TRBV10-3 and TRBJ2-5, with TRBD2 identical over 7 bases. Germline trimming cut 10 bases from V and 1 base from J; bases unmatched to any gene: 9. The CDR3 loop spans 14 amino acids. Germline lookup yields CDR1 ENHRY and CDR2 SYGVKD. CDR3 region: CASTSAGSQETQYF. The CDR3 DNA follows: TGTGCCAGTACGTCAGCGGGGAGCCAAGAGACCCAGTACTTC.

The CDR3, as DNA: TGCGCCAGCAGCTTGGCTAGCGGTCCGCAGTATTTT. Amino acid sequence: CASSLASGPQYF. The chain couples TRBV5-1 to TRBJ2-3; 7 bases line up with TRBD2. V lost 0 bases and J lost 10; bases outside the gene matches: 2. CDR3 length: 12 amino acids. Per germline, CDR1 SGHRS and CDR2 YFSETQ.